One and the same sample provided the 6 T cell receptor beta chains below, sequenced in a study of human T cells and chemical hapten exposure. MiXCR, applied by TCRdb to the RACE reads, yields one record per CDR3 protein. Of 70,000 to 95,000 distinct CDR3 sequences in the sample, 6.6% were seen once. Indicated time point: patch test 2, 6 weeks after DPC sensitization. Treatment in this sample: therapeutic diphenylcyclopropenone sensitization with weekly scalp DPC. The sample was whole blood, taken in connection with sensitization to the hapten diphenylcyclopropenone (DPC). The receptors were sampled from a woman aged 25 to 39 with alopecia areata. Some clones in this sample may be carry-over from other donors' samples.

About this clonotype itself: A much larger clonotype is one base distant, so this may be a read error. The chain uses TRBV29-1 and TRBJ2-3; no reliable D call. Between the trimmed V and J ends, which lost 3 bases and 4 bases, there was a span of 11 bases. The CDR3 has 13 amino acids. Germline-derived CDR1 and CDR2 are SQVTM and ANQGSEA. CDR3 coding DNA: TGCAGCGTTGACTACGGGCCGGCAGATACGCAGTATTTT. It is translated as CSVDYGPADTQYF.

In its sample, this clonotype was seen a few times. V gene TRBV3-1 combines with J gene TRBJ1-3, with 7 bases lining up with TRBD1. The germline CDR1 and CDR2 sequences are LGHDT and YNNKEL (reference sequence). The CDR3 consists of 16 residues. V dropped 0 bases and J dropped 2; count of bases not matched to a gene: 4. CDR3 in amino acids: CASSQDGRGPGNTIYF. DNA of the CDR3: TGTGCCAGCAGCCAAGATGGTAGGGGGCCTGGAAACACCATATATTTT. The full variable domain, with the rest looked up from reference TRBV3-1 and TRBJ1-3, is DTAVSQTPKYLVTQMGNDKSIKCEQNLGHDTMYWYKQDSKKFLKIMFSYNNKELIINETVPNRFSPKSPDKAHLNLHINSLELGDSAVYFCASSQDGRGPGNTIYFGEGSWLTVV.

About this clonotype: This may be a read error: a much more frequent sequence differs by one nucleotide. This chain joins TRBV7-8 and TRBJ1-4; D remains unclear. This CDR3 has 14 residues. Germline assignment: CDR1 SGHVS and CDR2 FQNEAQ. CDR3 DNA: TGTGACAGCAGCTTACCTGACTCTTATGAAAAACTGTTTTTT. Translated: CDSSLPDSYEKLFF.

This clonotype was recorded at least ten times. CDR3 nucleotide sequence: TGTGCCAGCGGGGGGACCGCCAACACTGAAGCTTTCTTT. Translation: CASGGTANTEAFF. J is TRBJ1-1 and V is TRBV6-2 or TRBV6-3, with D perhaps matching TRBD1 (5 bases). This CDR3 comprises 13 residues. The V end lost 8 bases, the J end lost 2 bases, and 12 bases lay between the germline ends. Germline values: CDR1 MNHEY, CDR2 SVGEGT.

The rearrangement links TRBV6-1 to TRBJ1-2, with 8 positions matching TRBD1. Germline V CDR1 and CDR2: MNHNS, SASEGT. Germline trimming cut 10 bases from V and 7 bases from J; bases unmatched to any gene: 17. The CDR3 loop spans 15 amino acids. This CDR3 is CANSPAEQGGAGYTF. The DNA for the CDR3 is TGTGCCAACTCCCCAGCGGAACAGGGGGGTGCTGGCTACACCTTC.

The sample holds many counts of this clonotype. This chain connects TRBV30 to TRBJ2-4, with D unclear. Per germline, CDR1 GTSNPN and CDR2 SVGIG (reference sequence). The ends were cut back, 0 bases at V and 7 bases at J, with 16 bases in the middle. The CDR3 extends over 15 amino acids. The CDR3 bases are TGTGCCTGGAGTGTACAACCGACACCCGGGAACATTCAGTACTTC. This codes for CAWSVQPTPGNIQYF.